The 29 T cell receptor beta chains below were found in one sample sequenced in a study of blood T cell repertoires in COVID-19. The table came from immunoSEQ multiplex PCR; TCRdb's copy has only in-frame clones and leaves some out. Among about 77,000 clones listed, 73% were seen once. The specimen sequenced was peripheral blood. The source of these receptors is a man in his 60s with acute or convalescent COVID-19.

The chain combines TRBV6-5 with TRBJ2-7; tentatively, D is TRBD2 (5 bases). Germline V lookup: CDR1 MNHEY, CDR2 SVGAGI. Trimming removed 0 bases at V and 1 base at J, with 7 bases between. The CDR3 is made up of 14 amino acids. In DNA form, the CDR3 reads TGTGCCAGCAGTTACTCATGGAGGTCCTACGAGCAGTACTTC. Its protein product is CASSYSWRSYEQYF.

The chain joins TRBV3-1 (or the pseudogene TRBV3-2) to TRBJ2-3; D possibly corresponds to TRBD2 (5 bases). Germline CDR1 and CDR2: LGHDT and YNNKEL (reference sequence). Trimming removed 0 bases from V and 0 bases from J, with 10 bases in between. This CDR3 has 16 residues. The CDR3 DNA follows: TGTGCCAGCAGCCAAGATTATCCGGGGAGCACAGATACGCAGTATTTT. Translated, it gives CASSQDYPGSTDTQYF.

This clone occurred once. J is TRBJ2-7 and V is TRBV6-2 or TRBV6-3; 10 nucleotides match TRBD2. The length of the CDR3 is 17 residues. Germline CDR1 and CDR2: MNHEY and SVGEGT. The junction had 6 bases not matched to a gene; V was cut back by 1 base and J by 0 bases. CDR3: CASSYWIAGGVSYEQYF. CDR3 sequence (DNA): TGTGCCAGCAGTTACTGGATAGCGGGAGGAGTCTCCTACGAGCAGTACTTC.

This clone turned up a few times. This rearrangement joins TRBV11-3 to TRBJ2-3, with D possibly TRBD2 on 5 matching bases. Trimming took off 3 bases at V and 1 base at J, with 11 bases between the two ends. The CDR3 has 15 residues. Germline V gene sequence: CDR1 SGHNT, CDR2 YENEEA. CDR3 sequence (DNA): TGTGCCAGCAGCTTCATGAGCGGCGGCACAGATACGCAGTATTTT. Amino acid sequence: CASSFMSGGTDTQYF.

The chain's CDR3 is CASSEKALKGGYGYTF. DNA of the CDR3: TGTGCCAGCAGTGAAAAAGCCCTTAAAGGAGGGTATGGCTACACCTTC. The chain joins TRBV6-1 to TRBJ1-2; no firm D call. This CDR3 region has 16 residues. V dropped 2 bases and J dropped 5 bases, with 18 bases sitting between them. Germline V gene data show CDR1 as MNHNS and CDR2 as SASEGT.

This clone has just a few counts. The genes are TRBV19 and TRBJ1-2, with D possibly being TRBD1 (5 bases). The V end lost 5 bases, the J end lost 4 bases, and 17 bases lay between the germline ends. Germline V lookup: CDR1 LNHDA, CDR2 SQIVND (reference sequence). This CDR3 is built from 15 residues. CDR3 sequence (DNA): TGTGCCAGTAGTCTCCGCCCCCGGGGGGGCTATGGCTACACCTTC. Its translation is CASSLRPRGGYGYTF.

This clone was seen only a few times. This sequence joins TRBV6-5 and TRBJ1-2; D is unresolved. CDR3 size: 13 residues. Trimming stripped 8 bases from V and 7 bases from J, with 17 bases between. Germline values: CDR1 MNHEY, CDR2 SVGAGI. CDR3 bases: TGTGCCAGCCGGAGCACTGGAGGAAGTGGCTACACCTTC. This translates into CASRSTGGSGYTF.

The chain links TRBV2 to TRBJ2-5, with D tentatively TRBD2 (5 bases). The germline CDR1 and CDR2 sequences are SNHLY and FYNNEI. Trimming took 6 bases from V and 2 from J, leaving 13 bases between them. The CDR3 covers 14 residues. CDR3: CASRPLAGQETQYF. CDR3 bases: TGTGCCAGCAGGCCTCTAGCCGGACAAGAGACCCAGTACTTC.

This clone was counted a single time. The chain couples TRBV3-1 (or the pseudogene TRBV3-2) to TRBJ2-3, with TRBD1 as a possible D gene (5 bases). CDR1 is LGHDT and CDR2 is YNNKEL in the germline V gene (reference sequence). V lost 6 bases and J 0 bases, leaving 13 bases between the germline ends. This CDR3 has 15 residues. The CDR3 reads CASSWWQGSTDTQYF. CDR3 sequence (DNA): TGTGCCAGCAGTTGGTGGCAGGGAAGCACAGATACGCAGTATTTT.

The rearrangement joins TRBV4-2 to TRBJ2-2, with no clear D. The germline gives CDR1 LGHNA, CDR2 YNFKEQ. V shed 3 bases and J shed 5 bases, with 10 bases lying between them. This CDR3 comprises 14 residues. This CDR3 is CASSQGTRTGELFF. Written as DNA, the CDR3 is TGTGCCAGCAGCCAGGGCACACGGACCGGGGAGCTGTTTTTT.

The chain is built from TRBV27 and TRBJ2-7; 9 nucleotides agree with TRBD2. The CDR3 length is 14 residues. Germline V gene data show CDR1 as MNHEY and CDR2 as SMNVEV (reference sequence). Losses at the gene ends were 1 base for V and 6 bases for J; bases not matched to a gene: 4. As DNA, the CDR3 is TGTGCCAGCAGTTTATTCGGACTAGCGAGCGAGCAGTACTTC. Protein product: CASSLFGLASEQYF.

This rearrangement joins TRBV19 to TRBJ2-4; 7 bases agree with TRBD2. Germline assignment: CDR1 LNHDA and CDR2 SQIVND (reference sequence). This CDR3 contains 15 residues. Trimming took 5 bases from V and 4 from J; bases not matched to a gene: 8. The CDR3 nucleotides are TGTGCCAGTAGTCTAACTAGCGACCCGAAAAACATTCAGTACTTC. This sequence encodes CASSLTSDPKNIQYF.

The V and J genes are TRBV27 and TRBJ2-4; 7 bases are a match to TRBD2. Germline loops: CDR1 MNHEY, CDR2 SMNVEV (reference sequence). CDR3 size: 16 residues. The junction had 9 bases not matched to a gene; V was cut back by 4 bases and J by 3 bases. In DNA form, the CDR3 reads TGTGCCAGCAGTTACTCGGCGGGAGTGGGCAAAAACATTCAGTACTTC. Translating gives CASSYSAGVGKNIQYF.

This clone appeared a few times. The rearrangement uses TRBV15 and TRBJ2-5, with a possible D match to TRBD2 (5 bases). The CDR3 length is 14 residues. Looked up from germline, CDR1 is LNHNV and CDR2 is YYDKDF (reference sequence). Between the trimmed V and J ends, which lost 1 base and 10 bases, there was a span of 16 bases. This CDR3 reads CATSRGGISGDQYF. The DNA of the CDR3 is TGTGCCACCAGCAGAGGAGGGATCAGTGGGGACCAGTACTTC.

The chain employs TRBV25-1 and TRBJ2-1; 8 bases fit TRBD2. The germline V gene has CDR1 MGHDK and CDR2 SYGVNS. V was clipped by 5 bases and J by 7 bases; unmatched bases: 7. The CDR3 consists of 14 residues. The CDR3 sequence is CASSPMSGSNEQFF. Here the CDR3 DNA reads TGTGCCAGCAGTCCCATGAGCGGGAGTAATGAGCAGTTCTTC.

The genes are TRBV2 and TRBJ2-7, with unresolved D. The CDR3 spans 12 residues. Germline values: CDR1 SNHLY, CDR2 FYNNEI. The V and J ends lost 6 bases and 2 bases respectively, with 8 bases between them. DNA for the CDR3: TGTGCCAGCAGGGCTGACACCTACGAGCAGTACGTC. This sequence encodes CASRADTYEQYV.

This clone was observed a handful of times. The chain employs TRBV10-2 and TRBJ2-5; TRBD2 is a possible D gene (5 bases). Per the germline V gene, CDR1 is WSHSY and CDR2 is SAAADI. Trimming stripped 3 bases from V and 1 base from J, with 15 bases between. The CDR3 consists of 16 residues. The CDR3 nucleotides read TGCGCCAGCAGTGAAACTTGGGCTAGCAGCCAAGAGACCCAGTACTTC. Amino acids: CASSETWASSQETQYF.

Only one count was recorded for this clone. J is TRBJ1-1 and V is TRBV28; D uncertain. V was shortened by 5 bases and J by 3 bases, with 10 bases between the two germline ends. The CDR3 is made up of 13 amino acids. The germline V gene has CDR1 MDHEN and CDR2 SYDVKM. The CDR3 sequence is CASSDGVDTEAFF. The CDR3 DNA is TGTGCCAGCAGTGATGGAGTTGACACTGAAGCTTTCTTT.

The chain employs TRBV6-4 and TRBJ2-3; 8 bases agree with TRBD1. The CDR3 consists of 16 residues. The V gene end was trimmed by 1 base and the J gene end by 4 bases; junction bases not matched to a gene: 7. CDR1 is MRHNA, CDR2 SNTAGT, per germline. The CDR3 spells CASSDWTGSIPDTQYF. CDR3 sequence (DNA): TGTGCCAGCAGTGACTGGACAGGGTCGATCCCAGATACGCAGTATTTT.

V is TRBV30 and J is TRBJ1-1; possible D gene TRBD1, 6 bases. Trimming took 8 bases from V and 0 from J, leaving 13 bases between them. The CDR3 is 13 amino acids. The germline gives CDR1 GTSNPN, CDR2 SVGIG (reference sequence). CDR3 region: CAGTGWVNTEAFF. Written as DNA, the CDR3 is TGTGCCGGAACAGGGTGGGTGAACACTGAAGCTTTCTTT.

Only a few counts were recorded for this clone. The gene calls are TRBV21-1 and TRBJ1-3; the DNA was not compared with TRBD1, the D call given in the table. TRBV21-1 is marked as a pseudogene. CDR3 size: 17 residues. CDR3 nucleotide sequence: TGTGCCAGCAGCAAAGTCCCCAGGGGAAGCTCTGGAAACACCATATATTTT. Residues: CASSKVPRGSSGNTIYF.

The count of this clone is one. The DNA for the CDR3 is TGTGCCAGCAATTTGGGCGGGGGCTTCACAGATACGCAGTATTTT. The encoded protein is CASNLGGGFTDTQYF. The V and J genes are TRBV4-2 and TRBJ2-3, with D possibly matching TRBD2 (7 bases). V was trimmed by 7 bases and J by 2 bases, leaving 16 bases between them. The CDR3 length is 15 residues. CDR1 is LGHNA and CDR2 is YNFKEQ in the germline V gene.

Ten or more counts support this clone. This chain uses TRBV18 with TRBJ2-5, with D perhaps TRBD2 (5 bases). Trimming took off 2 bases at V and 7 bases at J, with 14 bases between the two ends. Per germline, CDR1 KGHSH and CDR2 LQKENI. CDR3 length: 14 amino acids. The CDR3 sequence: CASSPRSPGGTQYF. The CDR3 DNA sequence: TGTGCCAGCTCACCAAGAAGCCCCGGAGGGACCCAGTACTTC. The variable domain in full, completed from reference TRBV18 and TRBJ2-5, reads NAGVMQNPRHLVRRRGQEARLRCSPMKGHSHVYWYRQLPEEGLKFMVYLQKENIIDESGMPKERFSAEFPKEGPSILRIQQVVRGDSAAYFCASSPRSPGGTQYFGPGTRLLVL.

Many counts were recorded for this clone. The J gene is TRBJ1-3, the V gene TRBV5-1; D uncertain. Germline assignment: CDR1 SGHRS and CDR2 YFSETQ. Trimming pared 0 bases from V and 0 bases from J, leaving 7 bases between. The CDR3 length is 15 residues. The CDR3 sequence is CASSLDGYSGNTIYF. The CDR3 DNA is TGCGCCAGCAGCTTGGACGGGTACTCTGGAAACACCATATATTTT.

The chain is built from TRBV21-1 and TRBJ2-7; the listed D gene, TRBD2, was not tested against the DNA. TRBV21-1 is labeled a pseudogene. The CDR3 length is 14 residues. The CDR3 DNA is TGTGCCAGCCTGGGGCGGGGGGGCCCGGGAGAGCAGTACGTC. Encoded protein: CASLGRGGPGEQYV.

The chain links TRBV14 to TRBJ2-6; 8 bases align to TRBD1. The CDR3 extends over 18 amino acids. Germline V gives CDR1 SGHDN, CDR2 FVKESK. V trimming: 11 bases; J trimming: 0 bases; junction bases outside the gene matches: 15. The CDR3 DNA sequence: TGTGCCGGGGACGGAGGACAGGGAGCACCCTCTGGGGCCAACGTCCTGACTTTC. Protein product: CAGDGGQGAPSGANVLTF.

The genes are TRBV9 and TRBJ2-5, with 11 bases identical to TRBD2. Losses at the gene ends were 1 base for V and 2 bases for J; bases not matched to a gene: 1. The germline CDR1 and CDR2 sequences are SGDLS and YYNGEE. This CDR3 is built from 15 residues. The CDR3 reads CASSVLAGGQETQYF. The DNA of the CDR3 is TGTGCCAGCAGCGTACTAGCGGGGGGTCAAGAGACCCAGTACTTC.

This clone showed up just a few times. The chain employs TRBV24-1 and TRBJ2-6; maybe TRBD1 (6 bases). The CDR3 covers 19 residues. Germline assignment: CDR1 KGHDR and CDR2 SFDVKD. Trimming took off 2 bases at V and 0 bases at J, with 16 bases between the two ends. The CDR3 reads CATSDSWARGHSGANVLTF. CDR3 sequence (DNA): TGTGCCACCAGTGATTCTTGGGCCAGGGGTCACTCTGGGGCCAACGTCCTGACTTTC.

The chain employs TRBV24-1 and TRBJ1-2; no reliable D call. CDR3 size: 13 residues. Germline V gives CDR1 KGHDR, CDR2 SFDVKD. Trimming pared 4 bases from V and 4 bases from J, leaving 9 bases between. CDR3 sequence (DNA): TGTGCCACCAGTGAGGGCAGTTCCTATGGCTACACCTTC. This translates into CATSEGSSYGYTF.